This entry is about one TCR beta chain. The data were obtained in a study of blood T cell repertoires in COVID-19. For the study at large: The origin of the acute and convalescent COVID-19 samples was the United States, Italy and Spain. T cells, B-cell-depleted T cells, or PBMCs provided the cDNA or gDNA that served as material.

V gave up 7 bases and J gave up 6 bases, with 13 bases separating them. The CDR3 has 12 residues. Germline CDR1 and CDR2: LNHDA and SQIVND (reference sequence). Original data processing: Estimation of nucleated cell counts was performed using reference gene primer amplification. Measured with immunoSEQ multiplex PCR; TCRdb has only the in-frame clones, and not every one. V, J and clone size were drawn from that table, and D and trimming were deduced from the DNA. The sample consists of 84,000 or so clones, around 81% of them appearing once. The sequence came from a woman between 65 and 79 years old with active or convalescent COVID-19. Sequencing was performed on peripheral blood. J is TRBJ2-7 and V is TRBV19, with D perhaps TRBD2 (6 bases). The CDR3 nucleotides are TGTGCCAGTACCCTCCCCGGGGGCGAGCAGTACTTC. Translating gives CASTLPGGEQYF.